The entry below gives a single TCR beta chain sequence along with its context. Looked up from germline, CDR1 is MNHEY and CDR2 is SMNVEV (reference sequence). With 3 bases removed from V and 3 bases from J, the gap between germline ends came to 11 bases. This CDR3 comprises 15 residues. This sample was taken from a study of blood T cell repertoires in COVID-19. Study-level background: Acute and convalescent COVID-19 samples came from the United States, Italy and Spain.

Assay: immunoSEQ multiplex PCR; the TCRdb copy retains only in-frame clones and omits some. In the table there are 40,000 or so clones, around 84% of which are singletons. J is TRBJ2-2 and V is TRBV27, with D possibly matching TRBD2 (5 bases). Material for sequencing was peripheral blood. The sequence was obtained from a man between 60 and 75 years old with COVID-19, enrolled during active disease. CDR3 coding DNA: TGTGCCAGCAGTTTTGAGAGGGTGGACACCGGGGAGCTGTTTTTT. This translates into CASSFERVDTGELFF.